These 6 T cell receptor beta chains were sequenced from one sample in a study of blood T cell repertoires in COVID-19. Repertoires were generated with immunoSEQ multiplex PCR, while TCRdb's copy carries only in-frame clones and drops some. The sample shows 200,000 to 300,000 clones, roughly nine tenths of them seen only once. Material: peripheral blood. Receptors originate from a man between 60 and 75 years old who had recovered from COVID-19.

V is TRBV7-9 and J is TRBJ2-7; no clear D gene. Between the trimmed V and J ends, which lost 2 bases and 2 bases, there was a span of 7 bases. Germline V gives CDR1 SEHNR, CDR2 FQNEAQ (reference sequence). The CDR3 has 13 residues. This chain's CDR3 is CASSLIYTYEQYV. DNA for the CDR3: TGTGCCAGCAGCTTAATCTATACCTACGAGCAGTACGTC.

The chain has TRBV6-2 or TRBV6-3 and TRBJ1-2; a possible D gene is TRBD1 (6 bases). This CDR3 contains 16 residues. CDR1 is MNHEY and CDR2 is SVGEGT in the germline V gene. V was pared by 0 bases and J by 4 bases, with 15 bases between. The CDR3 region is CASSYSQQGGGYGYTF. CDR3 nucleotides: TGTGCCAGCAGTTACTCCCAACAGGGAGGGGGCTATGGCTACACCTTC.

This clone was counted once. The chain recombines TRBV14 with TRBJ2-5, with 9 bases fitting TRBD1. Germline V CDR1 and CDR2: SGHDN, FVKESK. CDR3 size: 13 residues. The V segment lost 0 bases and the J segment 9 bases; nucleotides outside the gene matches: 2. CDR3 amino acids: CASSQDRQGAQYF. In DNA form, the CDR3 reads TGTGCCAGCAGCCAAGATCGACAGGGGGCCCAGTACTTC.

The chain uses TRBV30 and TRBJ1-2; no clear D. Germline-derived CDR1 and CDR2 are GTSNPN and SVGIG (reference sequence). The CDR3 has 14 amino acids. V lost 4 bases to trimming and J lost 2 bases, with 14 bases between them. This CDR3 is CAWTSGVANYGYTF. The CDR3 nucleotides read TGTGCCTGGACTTCCGGAGTGGCGAACTATGGCTACACCTTC.

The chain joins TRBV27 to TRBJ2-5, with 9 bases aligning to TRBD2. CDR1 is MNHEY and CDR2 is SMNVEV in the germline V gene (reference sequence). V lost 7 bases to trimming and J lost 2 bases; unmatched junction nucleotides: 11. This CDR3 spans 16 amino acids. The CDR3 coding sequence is TGTGCCAGCAAGGTGCTAGCGGGGAACCTACAAGAGACCCAGTACTTC. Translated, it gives CASKVLAGNLQETQYF.

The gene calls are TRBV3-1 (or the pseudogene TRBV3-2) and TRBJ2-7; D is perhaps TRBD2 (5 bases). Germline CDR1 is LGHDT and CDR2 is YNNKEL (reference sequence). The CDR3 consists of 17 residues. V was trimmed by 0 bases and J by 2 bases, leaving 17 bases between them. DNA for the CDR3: TGTGCCAGCAGCCAAGAAGAGGGAGCTAGCCCCACCTACGAGCAGTACGTC. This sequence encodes CASSQEEGASPTYEQYV.